A selection of T cell receptor beta chains follows, all from one sample in a study of T cells after yellow fever vaccination. TCRdb re-analysed the 5' RACE reads in MiXCR, keeping a single row per CDR3 protein. The sample contains hundreds of thousands of distinct CDR3 sequences, approximately 13% of which appear only once. The specimen comprised PBMCs, sampled on the day of the yellow fever booster vaccination. All receptors come from a man aged 30-40 years who received the YFV17D yellow fever vaccine. The CDR3 runs from the conserved cysteine through the conserved F or W. The D gene is left open where the match is weak. Where a row states a size, it is once, few, many or the class of an expanded clone; other rows omit it.

V: TRBV28
J: TRBJ2-3
D: NA
size: many
DNA: TGTGCCAGCACCCTTGCGCAGGGAACAGATACGCAGTATTTT
CDR3: CASTLAQGTDTQYF

V: TRBV20-1
J: TRBJ2-5
D: NA
size: few
DNA: TGCAGTGCTAGAGATCGACCGGGCAAGGGGATAGGGGAGACCCAGTACTTC
CDR3: CSARDRPGKGIGETQYF

V: TRBV5-1
J: TRBJ1-1
D: NA
size: NA
DNA: TGCGCCAGCAGCTTGGCCGCTTCGAACACTGAAGCTTTCTTT
CDR3: CASSLAASNTEAFF

V: TRBV5-1
J: TRBJ1-1
D: NA
size: NA
DNA: TGCGCCAGCAGCTTGGGGCATTTCGGCACTGAAGCTTTCTTT
CDR3: CASSLGHFGTEAFF

V: TRBV5-1
J: TRBJ2-5
D: NA
size: few
DNA: TGCGCCAGCTTTCAGGGGAGTCAAGAGACCCAGTACTTC
CDR3: CASFQGSQETQYF

V: TRBV18
J: TRBJ1-4
D: NA
size: few
DNA: TGTGCCAGCTCACCACCAGGAGAGACTAATGAAAAACTGTTTTTT
CDR3: CASSPPGETNEKLFF

V: TRBV6-1
J: TRBJ2-1
D: TRBD2
size: few
DNA: TGTGCCAGCACCCCTACTAGCGGGAGGTCGGGTGAGCAGTTCTTC
CDR3: CASTPTSGRSGEQFF

V: TRBV30
J: TRBJ2-6
D: NA
size: NA
DNA: TGTGCCTGGAGTGTACGCCAGAGTACTTTAACGATCTCTGGGGCCAACGTCCTGACTTTC
CDR3: CAWSVRQSTLTISGANVLTF

V: TRBV18
J: TRBJ2-5
D: NA
size: many
DNA: TGTGCCAGCTCTCAAAAGGGGCGGGAGACCCAGTACTTC
CDR3: CASSQKGRETQYF

V: TRBV6-1
J: TRBJ2-4
D: NA
size: few
DNA: TGTGCCAGCAGCCCTCAGGGACCCAAAAACATTCAGTACTTC
CDR3: CASSPQGPKNIQYF

V: TRBV7-6
J: TRBJ2-1
D: NA
size: few
DNA: TGTGCCAGCAGCTTACTTCCCGGTCGGACAAACAATGAGCAGTTCTTC
CDR3: CASSLLPGRTNNEQFF

V: TRBV18
J: TRBJ2-6
D: TRBD1
size: few
DNA: TGTGCCAGCTCACCACCAGAGGACAGGGAAAAAGGAAACACTGGGGCCAACGTCCTGACTTTC
CDR3: CASSPPEDREKGNTGANVLTF

V: TRBV1
J: TRBJ2-5
D: NA
size: NA
DNA: TGTACCAGCTGTTTACGTCCCACTCTAGCGGGGACCCAAGAGACCCAGTACTTC
CDR3: CTSCLRPTLAGTQETQYF

V: TRBV4-3
J: TRBJ1-2
D: NA
size: NA
DNA: TGCGCCAGCAGCCAAGCGGAGTATGGCTACACCTTC
CDR3: CASSQAEYGYTF

V: TRBV28
J: TRBJ2-2
D: TRBD2
size: NA
DNA: TGTGCCAGCCTCCGGCCCCTAGCGGGAACCGGGGAGCTGTTTTTT
CDR3: CASLRPLAGTGELFF

V: TRBV29-1
J: TRBJ2-7
D: TRBD1
size: few
DNA: TGCAGCGTTGAAAGACAGGGGGCGCGAGGGAGGGGCTACGAGCAGTACTTC
CDR3: CSVERQGARGRGYEQYF

V: TRBV7-8
J: TRBJ2-3
D: NA
size: few
DNA: TGTGCCAGCAGCAAGGGGGGCGGGACCTTCACAGATACGCAGTATTTT
CDR3: CASSKGGGTFTDTQYF

V: TRBV10-3
J: TRBJ2-7
D: TRBD2
size: NA
DNA: TGTGCCATCAGTGACCCTTTAGCGGGAGGGTACGAGCAGTACTTC
CDR3: CAISDPLAGGYEQYF

V: TRBV18
J: TRBJ2-7
D: NA
size: NA
DNA: TGTGCCAGCTCACCGGAGCGATACGAGCAGTACTTC
CDR3: CASSPERYEQYF

V: TRBV5-6
J: TRBJ2-2
D: TRBD2
size: few
DNA: TGTGCCAGCAGCTTGGGGACTAGGGGAACCGGGGAGCTGTTTTTT
CDR3: CASSLGTRGTGELFF

V: TRBV6-6
J: TRBJ2-7
D: NA
size: few
DNA: TGTGCCAGCAGTTCGACTAGGACCGAGCAGTACTTC
CDR3: CASSSTRTEQYF

V: TRBV7-6
J: TRBJ1-6
D: TRBD1
size: few
DNA: TGTGCCAGCCCATTGGCCGGGACAGAGAATTCACCCCTCCACTTT
CDR3: CASPLAGTENSPLHF

V: TRBV15
J: TRBJ2-3
D: NA
size: NA
DNA: TGTGCCACCAGCAGAGTCTCCCTGGACTACTGGGGGAGCACAGATACGCAGTATTTT
CDR3: CATSRVSLDYWGSTDTQYF

V: TRBV20-1
J: TRBJ1-3
D: NA
size: NA
DNA: TGCAGTGCTAGTCCAGGGGCTGGAAACACCATATATTTT
CDR3: CSASPGAGNTIYF

V: TRBV20-1
J: TRBJ1-6
D: NA
size: NA
DNA: TGCAGTGCTCCCCATCCCCAGGGAGGTGACAATTCACCCCTCCACTTT
CDR3: CSAPHPQGGDNSPLHF

V: TRBV5-1
J: TRBJ2-7
D: NA
size: many
DNA: TGCGCCAGCAGCTTGAACGCCTACGAGCAGTACTTC
CDR3: CASSLNAYEQYF

V: TRBV5-4
J: TRBJ2-2
D: TRBD1
size: NA
DNA: TGTGCCAGCAGCTTGCGGGTCAGGGGGCACACCACCGGGGAGCTGTTTTTT
CDR3: CASSLRVRGHTTGELFF